The 32 T cell receptor beta chains reported below all come from one sample, sequenced in a study of T cell repertoires in cytomegalovirus infection. TCRdb reprocessed the reads with MiXCR, giving one entry per CDR3 protein. The table shows about 210,000 distinct CDR3 sequences, with about 7% occurring only once. Sequenced material: PBMCs. Receptors originate from a human donor in good health (CMV status not recorded). Some clones in this sample may be carry-over from other donors' samples.

This clonotype was found many times. The chain carries TRBV12-3 or TRBV12-4 and TRBJ2-2, with D possibly called TRBD1 or TRBD2 (5 bases each). This CDR3 is built from 14 residues. The ends were cut back, 7 bases at V and 1 base at J, with 10 bases in the middle. The CDR3 nucleotides are TGTGCCAGCACCTGGGACCAGAACACCGGGGAGCTGTTTTTT. It translates to CASTWDQNTGELFF.

This clonotype was counted at least ten times. The rearrangement joins TRBV7-2 to TRBJ1-1, with a weak D call TRBD1 (5 bases). Germline CDR1 SGHTA, CDR2 FQGNSA. With 3 bases removed from V and 0 bases from J, the gap between germline ends came to 8 bases. This CDR3 is 14 amino acids long. The DNA for the CDR3 is TGTGCCAGCAGCTTCCAGGGAATGAACACTGAAGCTTTCTTT. Translated, it gives CASSFQGMNTEAFF.

This clonotype was seen at least ten times. The genes are TRBV10-3 and TRBJ1-2, with D uncertain. The V and J ends lost 2 bases and 0 bases respectively, with 10 bases between them. Germline loops: CDR1 ENHRY, CDR2 SYGVKD. This CDR3 contains 15 residues. The CDR3 DNA sequence: TGTGCCATCAGTGAGAAACCCTCCGCTAACTATGGCTACACCTTC. It codes for CAISEKPSANYGYTF.

This clonotype was seen many times. This sequence joins TRBV28 and TRBJ1-5; 8 nucleotides align to TRBD1. This CDR3 has 17 amino acids. CDR1 MDHEN and CDR2 SYDVKM come from the germline V gene. J was trimmed by 5 bases and V by 2 bases; bases with no gene match: 11. The CDR3 bases are TGTGCCAGCAGTTTAGTCCGCCGAGGACAGGGAGATCAGCCCCAGCATTTT. This codes for CASSLVRRGQGDQPQHF.

This clonotype has a single count. A read error is possible here, since a much larger clone lies one base away. The chain employs TRBV6-6 and TRBJ2-6, with a weak D call TRBD1 (5 bases). Germline V gene data show CDR1 as MNHNY and CDR2 as SVGAGI (reference sequence). CDR3 length equals 15 residues. CDR3 sequence reads: CTSSSDSSGANVLTF. In nucleotides, the CDR3 is TGTACCAGCAGTTCCGACAGCTCTGGGGCCAACGTCCTGACTTTC.

The chain recombines TRBV2 with TRBJ2-2; a weak D match, TRBD1 (5 bases). CDR3 length: 13 residues. V gave up 2 bases and J gave up 6 bases, with 7 bases separating them. The germline CDR1 and CDR2 sequences are SNHLY and FYNNEI. The CDR3 region has the DNA TGTGCCAGCAGTGAATCAGGGTCCGGGGAGCTGTTTTTT. As protein: CASSESGSGELFF. The whole variable domain, filled in from reference TRBV2 and TRBJ2-2, reads EPEVTQTPSHQVTQMGQEVILRCVPISNHLYFYWYRQILGQKVEFLVSFYNNEISEKSEIFDDQFSVERPDGSNFTLKIRSTKLEDSAMYFCASSESGSGELFFGEGSRLTVL.

In regard to this clonotype: A much larger clone lies a single base off, so this may be a read error. The chain carries TRBV28 and TRBJ1-1; no firm D call. The V and J ends lost 6 bases and 9 bases respectively, with 8 bases between them. CDR3 length: 10 residues. Per the germline V gene, CDR1 is MDHEN and CDR2 is SYDVKM. The CDR3 nucleotides read TGTGCCAGCAGAGAAGCCCAAGCTTTCTTT. This sequence encodes CASREAQAFF.

In its sample, this clonotype was seen a few times. The chain recombines TRBV28 with TRBJ2-2; TRBD2 is a possible D gene (5 bases). Trimming removed 1 base from V and 1 base from J, with 10 bases in between. The CDR3 length is 16 residues. CDR1 and CDR2 (germline): MDHEN, SYDVKM. The CDR3 DNA is TGTGCCAGCAGTTTATACTCGGGGTTGAACACCGGGGAGCTGTTTTTT. Translating gives CASSLYSGLNTGELFF.

This clonotype turned up a few times. The chain couples TRBV19 to TRBJ1-4, with D tentatively TRBD1 (6 bases). The CDR3 sequence is 16 residues long. The germline gives CDR1 LNHDA, CDR2 SQIVND (reference sequence). Trimming removed 6 bases at V and 0 bases at J, with 14 bases between. The DNA of the CDR3 is TGTGCCAGTAGCCAATACAGGGACTCAACTAATGAAAAACTGTTTTTT. It is translated as CASSQYRDSTNEKLFF.

This clonotype was counted many times. The chain couples TRBV7-8 to TRBJ1-4; maybe TRBD1 (5 bases). Germline loops: CDR1 SGHVS, CDR2 FQNEAQ. The CDR3 is 14 residues long. Trimming removed 5 bases at V and 8 bases at J, with 15 bases between. The CDR3 reads CASSMTGGGEKLFF. The CDR3 DNA follows: TGTGCCAGCAGCATGACCGGGGGTGGAGAAAAACTGTTTTTT.

This clonotype was recorded a few times. J is TRBJ2-1 and V is TRBV29-1, with 11 bases fitting TRBD2. This CDR3 has 16 residues. Germline CDR1 SQVTM, CDR2 ANQGSEA. V gave up 7 bases and J gave up 2 bases; unmatched junction bases: 10. The CDR3 loop is CSAPTSGDGTYNEQFF. In DNA form, the CDR3 reads TGCAGCGCCCCGACTAGCGGGGATGGCACCTACAATGAGCAGTTCTTC.

This clonotype was counted ten times or more. The V and J genes are TRBV7-9 and TRBJ2-5, with D possibly matching TRBD1 (5 bases). The CDR3 is made up of 11 amino acids. Per the germline V gene, CDR1 is SEHNR and CDR2 is FQNEAQ (reference sequence). With 11 bases removed from V and 3 bases from J, the gap between germline ends came to 10 bases. The CDR3 here is CAGSREETQYF. CDR3 bases: TGTGCCGGAAGCAGGGAAGAGACCCAGTACTTC. Full variable domain (remainder filled in from reference TRBV7-9 and TRBJ2-5): DTGVSQNPRHKITKRGQNVTFRCDPISEHNRLYWYRQTLGQGPEFLTYFQNEAQLEKSRLLSDRFSAERPKGSFSTLEIQRTEQGDSAMYLCAGSREETQYFGPGTRLLVL.

The J gene is TRBJ2-5, the V gene TRBV29-1, with 7 bases matching TRBD2. Germline V CDR1 and CDR2: SQVTM, ANQGSEA. Unmatched junction bases numbered 5, after V lost 3 bases and J lost 4 bases. The CDR3 is made up of 13 amino acids. DNA of the CDR3: TGCAGCGTTGATCCGGGGGGTGGAGAGACCCAGTACTTC. It specifies CSVDPGGGETQYF.

The sample holds many counts of this clonotype. V and J are TRBV20-1 and TRBJ2-1, with 11 bases fitting TRBD2. CDR1 DFQATT and CDR2 SNEGSKA come from the germline V gene (reference sequence). CDR3 length equals 14 residues. V lost 1 base, J lost 7 bases, and 3 bases stayed unmatched. In nucleotides, the CDR3 is TGCAGTGCTAGAGGACTAGCGGGGAGGAATGAGCAGTTCTTC. Protein: CSARGLAGRNEQFF.

Only a few counts were recorded for this clonotype. The genes are TRBV28 and TRBJ1-5; TRBD1 is a possible D gene (5 bases). This CDR3 is 15 amino acids long. Germline-derived CDR1 and CDR2 are MDHEN and SYDVKM. V was shortened by 3 bases and J by 4 bases, with 13 bases between the two germline ends. CDR3 residues: CASSFLGGENQPQHF. As DNA, the CDR3 is TGTGCCAGCAGTTTTCTCGGGGGAGAAAATCAGCCCCAGCATTTT.

This clonotype was found many times. The chain carries TRBV7-3 and TRBJ2-4; 7 bases align to TRBD2. CDR1 and CDR2 (germline): SGHTA, FQGTGA. The CDR3 covers 13 residues. With 1 base clipped from V and 7 bases from J, the junction kept 1 base outside the gene matches. The CDR3 loop is CASSLNGGNIQYF. The CDR3 bases are TGTGCCAGCAGCTTAAACGGGGGGAACATTCAGTACTTC.

The table lists this clonotype with many counts. V usage is TRBV19 and J usage is TRBJ1-1; 8 bases agree with TRBD1. The trim removed 5 bases at V and 6 bases at J, leaving 14 bases unmatched. Germline loops: CDR1 LNHDA, CDR2 SQIVND (reference sequence). The length of the CDR3 is 16 residues. CDR3 DNA sequence: TGTGCCAGTAGTTTAACTTCAGGGGGCCGGGTCGCTGAAGCTTTCTTT. Translated, it gives CASSLTSGGRVAEAFF.

This clonotype was seen ten or more times. The DNA for the CDR3 is TGTGCCAGCAGCCCCGGCCTTACAGGTAACGGCGAAGCTTTCTTT. Its protein product is CASSPGLTGNGEAFF. The chain uses TRBV7-2 and TRBJ1-1; TRBD1 might be the D (5 bases). CDR1 is SGHTA and CDR2 is FQGNSA in the germline V gene. The CDR3 has 15 residues. V was clipped by 5 bases and J by 8 bases, with 21 bases between them.

This clonotype came up many times. The chain combines TRBV29-1 with TRBJ1-5; D not resolved. Deletions cut 3 bases from V and 7 bases from J, with 19 bases between. From germline, CDR1 is SQVTM and CDR2 ANQGSEA. The CDR3 contains 15 residues. The CDR3 DNA follows: TGCAGCGTTGAGGCTCCGGAAGGGTCTGGCCAGCCCCAGCATTTT. Translating gives CSVEAPEGSGQPQHF.

The sample holds many counts of this clonotype. This sequence joins TRBV20-1 and TRBJ1-3, with D perhaps matching TRBD1 (5 bases). Germline V gene data show CDR1 as DFQATT and CDR2 as SNEGSKA (reference sequence). Trimming stripped 4 bases from V and 8 bases from J, with 12 bases between. The CDR3 length is 12 residues. The CDR3 sequence: CSAKGGGDTIYF. The CDR3, as DNA: TGCAGTGCTAAGGGCGGGGGAGACACCATATATTTT.

The rearrangement joins TRBV28 to TRBJ2-7; 7 bases fit TRBD1. CDR1 and CDR2 (germline): MDHEN, SYDVKM. J gave up 0 bases and V 6 bases, and 8 bases lay outside the gene matches. The CDR3 sequence is 15 residues long. CDR3 sequence: CASSRDRASSYEQYF. CDR3 sequence (DNA): TGTGCCAGCAGCCGCGACAGGGCCTCCTCCTACGAGCAGTACTTC. The full variable domain, with the rest looked up from reference TRBV28 and TRBJ2-7, is DVKVTQSSRYLVKRTGEKVFLECVQDMDHENMFWYRQDPGLGLRLIYFSYDVKMKEKGDIPEGYSVSREKKERFSLILESASTNQTSMYLCASSRDRASSYEQYFGPGTRLTVT.

As regards this clonotype: This may be a read error: a much more frequent sequence differs by one nucleotide. V and J are TRBV20-1 and TRBJ1-1, with D hard to call. CDR1 DFQATT and CDR2 SNEGSKA come from the germline V gene (reference sequence). V was shortened by 4 bases and J by 8 bases, with 20 bases between the two germline ends. This CDR3 has 14 residues. CDR3 loop: CSATRSADLGEAFF. The CDR3 DNA reads as TGCAGTGCTACCCGCTCGGCCGATCTGGGAGAAGCTTTCTTT.

At least ten counts were recorded for this clonotype. At one end, the junction sequence differs from germline, possibly due to a read error. This chain joins TRBV20-1 and TRBJ2-7; TRBD1 agrees at 11 bases. This CDR3 is built from 11 residues. Germline V gene data show CDR1 as DFQATT and CDR2 as SNEGSKA (reference sequence). CDR3 amino acids: CSAGGTGGTDF. Written as DNA, the CDR3 is TGCAGTGCTGGTGGGACAGGGGGAACAGACTTC.

This clonotype appeared many times. The chain recombines TRBV12-3 or TRBV12-4 with TRBJ1-1, with D perhaps matching TRBD1 (5 bases). V lost 7 bases, J lost 11 bases, and 17 bases lay in between. This CDR3 region has 12 residues. The CDR3 sequence: CASKYQDRDAFF. CDR3 sequence (DNA): TGTGCCAGCAAATACCAGGATAGGGACGCTTTCTTT.

The chain joins TRBV20-1 to TRBJ2-5; 7 bases fit TRBD1. Germline V lookup: CDR1 DFQATT, CDR2 SNEGSKA (reference sequence). Unmatched junction bases numbered 3, after V lost 3 bases and J lost 2 bases. The length of the CDR3 is 13 residues. CDR3 region: CSASRDRQETQYF. DNA of the CDR3: TGCAGTGCTAGCCGGGACAGACAAGAGACCCAGTACTTC.

This clonotype was observed many times. CDR3 region: CASSFPLGTDTGELFF. The CDR3 region has the DNA TGTGCCAGCAGCTTCCCTCTGGGGACGGACACCGGGGAGCTGTTTTTT. The V gene is TRBV5-4, the J gene TRBJ2-2; D is tentatively TRBD1 or TRBD2 (5 bases each). The V end was cut by 2 bases, the J end by 3 bases, with 14 bases between. The CDR3 spans 16 residues. Germline CDR1 and CDR2: SGHNT and YYREEE (reference sequence).

This clonotype was counted many times. The gene calls are TRBV7-2 and TRBJ2-6, with 8 bases fitting TRBD1. CDR3 size: 13 residues. V was clipped by 11 bases and J by 4 bases; unmatched bases: 4. Germline V gene lookup returns CDR1 SGHTA and CDR2 FQGNSA. The CDR3 DNA sequence: TGTGCCGCAGGGGGCTCCGGGGCCAACGTCCTGACTTTC. Translating gives CAAGGSGANVLTF.

This clonotype was seen ten or more times. The J gene is TRBJ2-1, the V gene TRBV11-2, with D uncertain. Trimming left V 5 bases short and J 0 bases short, with 8 bases between. CDR1 SGHAT and CDR2 FQNNGV come from the germline V gene. The CDR3 is 14 residues long. Here the CDR3 DNA reads TGTGCCAGCAGCCCAGGATCCTCCTACAATGAGCAGTTCTTC. It encodes CASSPGSSYNEQFF.

This clonotype was seen repeatedly, ten times or more. The chain is built from TRBV29-1 and TRBJ2-1, with 7 bases fitting TRBD1. The ends lost 0 bases at V and 4 bases at J; junction bases unmatched: 9. This CDR3 has 16 residues. Germline CDR1 SQVTM, CDR2 ANQGSEA. The CDR3 region is CSVEDPRQQGYNEQFF. For the CDR3, the DNA is TGCAGCGTTGAAGACCCGAGACAACAGGGGTACAATGAGCAGTTCTTC.

There are many counts of this clonotype. The V and J genes are TRBV10-3 and TRBJ2-3, with TRBD2 matching over 11 bases. The trim removed 8 bases at V and 6 bases at J, leaving 4 bases unmatched. Looked up from germline, CDR1 is ENHRY and CDR2 is SYGVKD. This CDR3 has 13 amino acids. The CDR3 nucleotides are TGTGCCATCGTACTAGCGGGGGAGGATACGCAGTATTTT. Amino acid sequence: CAIVLAGEDTQYF.

This clonotype was seen repeatedly, ten times or more. V is TRBV11-2 and J is TRBJ1-1, with 8 bases matching TRBD1. There are 17 residues in the CDR3. CDR1 is SGHAT, CDR2 FQNNGV, per germline. Here the CDR3 reads CVGQGATPATMNTEAFF. Here the CDR3 DNA reads TGTGTCGGGCAGGGGGCCACTCCTGCCACGATGAACACTGAAGCTTTCTTT.

The table lists this clonotype with a few counts. The chain links TRBV19 to TRBJ1-1; tentatively, D is TRBD1 (5 bases). The ends were cut back, 10 bases at V and 6 bases at J, with 15 bases in the middle. The CDR3 extends over 12 amino acids. Germline loops: CDR1 LNHDA, CDR2 SQIVND (reference sequence). The CDR3 reads CATRGFPAEAFF. In nucleotides, the CDR3 is TGTGCCACCCGGGGGTTCCCGGCTGAAGCTTTCTTT.